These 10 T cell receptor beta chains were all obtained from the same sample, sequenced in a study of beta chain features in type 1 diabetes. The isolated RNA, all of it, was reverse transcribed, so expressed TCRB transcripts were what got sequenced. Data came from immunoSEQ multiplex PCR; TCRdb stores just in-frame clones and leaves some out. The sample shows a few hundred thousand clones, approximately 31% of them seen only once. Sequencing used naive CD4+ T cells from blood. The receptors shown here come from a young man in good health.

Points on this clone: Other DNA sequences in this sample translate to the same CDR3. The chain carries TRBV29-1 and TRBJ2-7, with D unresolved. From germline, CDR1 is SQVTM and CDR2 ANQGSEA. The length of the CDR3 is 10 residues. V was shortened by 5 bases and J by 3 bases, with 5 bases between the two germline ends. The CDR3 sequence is CSVRNYEQYF. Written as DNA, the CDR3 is TGCAGCGTTCGGAACTACGAGCAGTACTTC.

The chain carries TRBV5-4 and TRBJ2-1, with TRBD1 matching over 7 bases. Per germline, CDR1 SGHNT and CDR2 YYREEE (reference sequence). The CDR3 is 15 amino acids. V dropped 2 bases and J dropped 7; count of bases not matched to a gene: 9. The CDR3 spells CASSLRQGRWNEQFF. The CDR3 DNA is TGTGCCAGCAGCTTAAGACAGGGAAGATGGAATGAGCAGTTCTTC.

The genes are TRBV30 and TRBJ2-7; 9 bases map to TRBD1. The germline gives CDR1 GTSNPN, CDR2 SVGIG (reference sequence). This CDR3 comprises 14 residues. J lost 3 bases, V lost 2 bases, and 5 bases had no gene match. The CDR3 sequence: CAWSPGTGSYEQYF. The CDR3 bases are TGTGCCTGGAGTCCTGGGACAGGGAGCTACGAGCAGTACTTC.

The CDR3 bases are TGTGCCAGTAGTATGGGGCCCCGGACGGGGAGGGAGACCCAGTACTTC. This codes for CASSMGPRTGRETQYF. The gene calls are TRBV19 and TRBJ2-5; TRBD2 is a possible D gene (6 bases). Trimming removed 3 bases at V and 5 bases at J, with 19 bases between. CDR3 length equals 16 residues. CDR1 is LNHDA, CDR2 SQIVND, per germline (reference sequence).

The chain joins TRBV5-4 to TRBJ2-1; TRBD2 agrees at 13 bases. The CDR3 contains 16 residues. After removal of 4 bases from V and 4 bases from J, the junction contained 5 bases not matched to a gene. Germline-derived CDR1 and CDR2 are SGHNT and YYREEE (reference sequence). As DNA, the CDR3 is TGTGCCAGCAGCCCAAGGACTAGCGGGGGTTACAATGAGCAGTTCTTC. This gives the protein CASSPRTSGGYNEQFF.

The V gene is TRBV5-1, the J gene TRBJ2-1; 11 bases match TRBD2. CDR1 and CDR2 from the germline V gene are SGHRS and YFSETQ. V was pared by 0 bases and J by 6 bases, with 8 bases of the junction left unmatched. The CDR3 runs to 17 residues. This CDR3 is CASSLDILAGDTNEQFF. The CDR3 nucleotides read TGCGCCAGCAGCTTGGATATACTAGCGGGAGATACCAATGAGCAGTTCTTC.

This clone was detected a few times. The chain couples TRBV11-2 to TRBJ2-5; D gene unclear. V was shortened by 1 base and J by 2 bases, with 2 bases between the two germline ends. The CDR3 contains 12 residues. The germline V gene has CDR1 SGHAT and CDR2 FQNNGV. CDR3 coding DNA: TGTGCCAGCAGCTTAGTTCAAGAGACCCAGTACTTC. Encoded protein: CASSLVQETQYF.

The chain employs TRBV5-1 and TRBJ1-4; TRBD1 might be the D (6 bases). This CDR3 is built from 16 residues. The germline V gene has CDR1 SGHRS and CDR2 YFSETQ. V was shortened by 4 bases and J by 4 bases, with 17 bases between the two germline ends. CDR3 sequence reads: CASSDGYRVDNEKLFF. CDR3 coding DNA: TGCGCCAGCAGCGACGGATACAGGGTGGATAATGAAAAACTGTTTTTT.

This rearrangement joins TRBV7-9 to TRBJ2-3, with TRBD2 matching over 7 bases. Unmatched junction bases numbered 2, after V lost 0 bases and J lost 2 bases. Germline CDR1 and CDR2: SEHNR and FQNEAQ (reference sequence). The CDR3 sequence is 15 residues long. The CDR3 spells CASSLAGGITDTQYF. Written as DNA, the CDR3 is TGTGCCAGCAGCTTAGCGGGAGGGATCACAGATACGCAGTATTTT.

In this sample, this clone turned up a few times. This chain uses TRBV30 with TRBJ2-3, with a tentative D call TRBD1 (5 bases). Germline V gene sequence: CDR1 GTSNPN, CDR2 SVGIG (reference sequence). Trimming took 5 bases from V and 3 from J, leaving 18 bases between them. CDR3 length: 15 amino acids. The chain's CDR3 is CAWDVLAGITDTQYF. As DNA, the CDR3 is TGTGCCTGGGACGTTTTGGCAGGGATAACAGATACGCAGTATTTT.